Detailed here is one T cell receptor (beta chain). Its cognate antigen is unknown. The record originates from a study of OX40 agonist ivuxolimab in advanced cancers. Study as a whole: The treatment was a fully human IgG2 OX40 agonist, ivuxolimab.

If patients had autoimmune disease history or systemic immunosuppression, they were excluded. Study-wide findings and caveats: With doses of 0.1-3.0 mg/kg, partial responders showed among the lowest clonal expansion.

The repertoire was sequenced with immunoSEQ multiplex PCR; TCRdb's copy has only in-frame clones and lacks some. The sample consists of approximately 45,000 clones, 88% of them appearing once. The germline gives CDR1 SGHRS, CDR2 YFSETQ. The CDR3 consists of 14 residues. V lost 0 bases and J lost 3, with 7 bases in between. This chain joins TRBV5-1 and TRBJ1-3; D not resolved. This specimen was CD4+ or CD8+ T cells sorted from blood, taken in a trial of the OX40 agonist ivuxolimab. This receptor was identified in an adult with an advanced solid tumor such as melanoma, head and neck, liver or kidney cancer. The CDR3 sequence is CASSLEGGGNTIYF. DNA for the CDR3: TGCGCCAGCAGCTTGGAAGGTGGTGGAAACACCATATATTTT.